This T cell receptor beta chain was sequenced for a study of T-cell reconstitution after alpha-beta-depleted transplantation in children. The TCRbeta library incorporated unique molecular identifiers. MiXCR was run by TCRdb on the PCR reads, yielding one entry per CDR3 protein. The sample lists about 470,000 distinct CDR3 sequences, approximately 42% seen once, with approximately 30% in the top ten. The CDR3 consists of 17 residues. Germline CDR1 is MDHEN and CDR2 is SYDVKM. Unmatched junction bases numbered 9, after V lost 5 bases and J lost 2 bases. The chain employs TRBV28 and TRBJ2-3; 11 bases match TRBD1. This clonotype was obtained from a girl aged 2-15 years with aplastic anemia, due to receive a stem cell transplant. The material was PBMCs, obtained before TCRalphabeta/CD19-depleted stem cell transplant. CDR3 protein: CASSPAGQGVDTDTQYF. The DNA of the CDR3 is TGTGCCAGCAGTCCGGCGGGACAGGGGGTGGACACAGATACGCAGTATTTT.